This TCR beta chain was sequenced in a study of T cell responses to AZD1222 COVID-19 vaccine. Overall study results and limits: Donors were mostly white British, more females; clonal diversity possibly underestimated. CD4 TCRs associated with vaccination spanned spike, dominating at 160-218 and 743-854.

With respect to this clone: The antigen remains unidentified.

The CDR3 covers 15 residues. The trim removed 0 bases at V and 6 bases at J, leaving 6 bases unmatched. Germline V gives CDR1 LGHDT, CDR2 YNNKEL (reference sequence). Assay: immunoSEQ multiplex PCR; the TCRdb copy retains only in-frame clones and omits some. The sample includes roughly 200,000 clones, roughly 94% of them seen just once. Sequencing used peripheral blood, obtained 28 days after the second dose of the MenACWY control vaccine. The V and J genes are TRBV3-1 (or the pseudogene TRBV3-2) and TRBJ2-3; TRBD2 aligns across 7 bases. The TCR originated in an adult who received the MenACWY meningococcal vaccine as a control. Written as DNA, the CDR3 is TGTGCCAGCAGCCAAGACACGGGGGGTGGTGATACGCAGTATTTT. It yields the protein CASSQDTGGGDTQYF.